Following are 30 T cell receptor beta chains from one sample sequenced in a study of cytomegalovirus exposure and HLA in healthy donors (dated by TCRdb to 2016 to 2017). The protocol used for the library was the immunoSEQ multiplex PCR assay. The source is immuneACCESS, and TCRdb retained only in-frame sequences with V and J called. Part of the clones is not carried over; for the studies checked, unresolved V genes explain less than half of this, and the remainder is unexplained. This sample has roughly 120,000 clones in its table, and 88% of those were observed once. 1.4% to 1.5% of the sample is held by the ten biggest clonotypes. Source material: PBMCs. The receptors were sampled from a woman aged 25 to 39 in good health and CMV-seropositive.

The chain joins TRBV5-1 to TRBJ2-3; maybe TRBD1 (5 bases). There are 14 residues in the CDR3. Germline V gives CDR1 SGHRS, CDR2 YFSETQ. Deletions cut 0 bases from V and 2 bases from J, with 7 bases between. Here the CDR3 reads CASSLEQDTDTQYF. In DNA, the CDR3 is TGCGCCAGCAGCTTGGAACAGGACACAGATACGCAGTATTTT.

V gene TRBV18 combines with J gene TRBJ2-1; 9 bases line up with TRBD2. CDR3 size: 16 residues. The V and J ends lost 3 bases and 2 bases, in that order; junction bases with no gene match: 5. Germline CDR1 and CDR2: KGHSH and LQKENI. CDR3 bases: TGTGCCAGCTCACCTTGGTCTAGCGGGGCCTACAATGAGCAGTTCTTC. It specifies CASSPWSSGAYNEQFF.

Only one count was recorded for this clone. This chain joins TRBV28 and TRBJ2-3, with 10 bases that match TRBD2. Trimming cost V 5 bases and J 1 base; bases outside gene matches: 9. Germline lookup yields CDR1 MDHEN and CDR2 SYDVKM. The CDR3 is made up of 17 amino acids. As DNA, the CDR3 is TGTGCCAGCAGTCCCCCCACTAGCGGGGTAGGCACAGATACGCAGTATTTT. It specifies CASSPPTSGVGTDTQYF.

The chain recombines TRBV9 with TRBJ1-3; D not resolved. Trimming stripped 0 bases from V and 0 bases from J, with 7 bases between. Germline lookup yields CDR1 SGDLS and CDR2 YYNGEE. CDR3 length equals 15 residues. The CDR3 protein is CASSVGRSSGNTIYF. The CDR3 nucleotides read TGTGCCAGCAGCGTAGGTCGGAGCTCTGGAAACACCATATATTTT.

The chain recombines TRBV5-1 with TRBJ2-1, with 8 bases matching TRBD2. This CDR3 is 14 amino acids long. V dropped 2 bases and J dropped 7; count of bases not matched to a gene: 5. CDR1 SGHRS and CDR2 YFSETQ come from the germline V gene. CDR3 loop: CASSLRGGLNEQFF. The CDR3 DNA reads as TGCGCCAGCAGCTTACGGGGGGGCCTAAATGAGCAGTTCTTC.

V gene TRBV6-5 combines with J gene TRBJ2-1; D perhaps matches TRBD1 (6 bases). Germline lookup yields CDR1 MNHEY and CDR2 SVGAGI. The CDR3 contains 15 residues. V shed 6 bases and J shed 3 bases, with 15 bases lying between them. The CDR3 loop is CASSRQALLYNEQFF. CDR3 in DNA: TGTGCCAGCAGCCGACAGGCGCTGCTCTACAATGAGCAGTTCTTC.

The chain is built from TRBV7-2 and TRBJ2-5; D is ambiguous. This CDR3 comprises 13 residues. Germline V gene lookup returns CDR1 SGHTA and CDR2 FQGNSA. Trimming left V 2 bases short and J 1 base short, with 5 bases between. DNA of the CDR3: TGTGCCAGCAGCTTATCTCCCCAAGAGACCCAGTACTTC. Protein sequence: CASSLSPQETQYF.

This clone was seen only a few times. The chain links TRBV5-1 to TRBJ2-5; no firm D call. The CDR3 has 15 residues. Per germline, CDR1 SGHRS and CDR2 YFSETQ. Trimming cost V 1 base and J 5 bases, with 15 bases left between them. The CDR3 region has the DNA TGCGCCAGCAGCTTGAATGTAGTAGTCTCGGAGACCCAGTACTTC. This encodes CASSLNVVVSETQYF.

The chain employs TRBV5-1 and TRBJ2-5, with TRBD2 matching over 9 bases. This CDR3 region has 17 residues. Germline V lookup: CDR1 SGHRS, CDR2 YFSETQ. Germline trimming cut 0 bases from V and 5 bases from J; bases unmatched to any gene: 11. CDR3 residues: CASSLEGSGSGGETQYF. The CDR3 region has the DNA TGCGCCAGCAGCTTGGAGGGTAGCGGGAGCGGCGGGGAGACCCAGTACTTC.

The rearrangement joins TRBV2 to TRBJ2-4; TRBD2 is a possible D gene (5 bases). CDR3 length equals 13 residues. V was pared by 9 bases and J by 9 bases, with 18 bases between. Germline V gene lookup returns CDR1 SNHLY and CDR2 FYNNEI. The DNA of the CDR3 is TGTGCCAGTGCTAGGGAGCCGTCGGGCATTCAGTACTTC. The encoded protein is CASAREPSGIQYF.

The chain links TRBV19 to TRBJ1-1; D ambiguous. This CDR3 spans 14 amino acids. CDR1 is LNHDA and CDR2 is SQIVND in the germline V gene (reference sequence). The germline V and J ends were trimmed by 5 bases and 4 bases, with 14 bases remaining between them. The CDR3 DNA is TGTGCCAGTAGTGCCTCCGGGATAGGCACTGAAGCTTTCTTT. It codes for CASSASGIGTEAFF. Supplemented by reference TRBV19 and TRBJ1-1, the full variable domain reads DGGITQSPKYLFRKEGQNVTLSCEQNLNHDAMYWYRQDPGQGLRLIYYSQIVNDFQKGDIAEGYSVSREKKESFPLTVTSAQKNPTAFYLCASSASGIGTEAFFGQGTRLTVV.

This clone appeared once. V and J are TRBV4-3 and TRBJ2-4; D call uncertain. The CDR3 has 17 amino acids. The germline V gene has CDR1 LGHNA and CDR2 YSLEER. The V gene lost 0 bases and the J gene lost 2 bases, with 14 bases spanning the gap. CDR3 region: CASSQDLIRSTKNIQYF. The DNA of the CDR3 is TGCGCCAGCAGCCAAGATCTGATACGATCTACCAAAAACATTCAGTACTTC.

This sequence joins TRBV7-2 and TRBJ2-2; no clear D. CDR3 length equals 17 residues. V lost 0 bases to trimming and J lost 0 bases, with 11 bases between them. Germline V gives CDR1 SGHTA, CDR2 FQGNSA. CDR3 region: CASSLAPVTANTGELFF. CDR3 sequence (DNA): TGTGCCAGCAGCTTAGCCCCGGTCACCGCGAACACCGGGGAGCTGTTTTTT.

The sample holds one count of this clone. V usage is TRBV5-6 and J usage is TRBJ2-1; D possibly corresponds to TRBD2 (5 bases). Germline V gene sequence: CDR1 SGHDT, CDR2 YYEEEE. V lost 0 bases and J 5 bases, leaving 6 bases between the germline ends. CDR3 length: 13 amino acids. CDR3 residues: CASSLVGDNEQFF. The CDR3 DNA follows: TGTGCCAGCAGCTTGGTGGGAGACAATGAGCAGTTCTTC.

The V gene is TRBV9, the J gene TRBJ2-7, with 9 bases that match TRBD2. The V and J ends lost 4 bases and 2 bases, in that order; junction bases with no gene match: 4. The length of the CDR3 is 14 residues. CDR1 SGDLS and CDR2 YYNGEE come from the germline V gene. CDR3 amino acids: CASSISGRTYEQYF. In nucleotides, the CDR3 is TGTGCCAGCAGCATAAGCGGGAGGACCTACGAGCAGTACTTC.

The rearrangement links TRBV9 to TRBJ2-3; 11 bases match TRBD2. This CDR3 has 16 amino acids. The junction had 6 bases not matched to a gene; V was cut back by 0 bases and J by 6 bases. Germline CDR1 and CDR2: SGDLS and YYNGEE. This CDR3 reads CASSVDSGRAGDTQYF. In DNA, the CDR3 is TGTGCCAGCAGCGTAGATAGCGGGAGGGCCGGGGATACGCAGTATTTT.

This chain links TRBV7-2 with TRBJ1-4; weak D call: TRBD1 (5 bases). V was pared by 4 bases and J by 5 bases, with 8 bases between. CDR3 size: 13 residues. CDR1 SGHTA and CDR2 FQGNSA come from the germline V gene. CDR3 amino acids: CASSWSGNEKLFF. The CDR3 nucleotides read TGTGCCAGCAGCTGGTCAGGGAATGAAAAACTGTTTTTT.

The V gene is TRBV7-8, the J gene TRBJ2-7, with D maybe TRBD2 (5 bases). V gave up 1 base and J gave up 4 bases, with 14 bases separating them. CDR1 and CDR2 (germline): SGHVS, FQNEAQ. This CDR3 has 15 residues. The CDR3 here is CASSLDTGSPYEQYF. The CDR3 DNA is TGTGCCAGCAGCTTAGACACTGGGAGCCCATACGAGCAGTACTTC.

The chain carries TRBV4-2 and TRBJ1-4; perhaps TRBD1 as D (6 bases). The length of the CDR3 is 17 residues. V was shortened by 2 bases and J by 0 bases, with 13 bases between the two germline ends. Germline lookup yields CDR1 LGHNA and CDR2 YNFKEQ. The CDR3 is CASSQYPAGATNEKLFF. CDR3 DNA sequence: TGTGCCAGCAGCCAATATCCAGCAGGGGCAACTAATGAAAAACTGTTTTTT.

The CDR3 loop reads CASNEGRSNQPQHF. CDR3 sequence (DNA): TGTGCCAGCAATGAGGGCCGGAGCAATCAGCCCCAGCATTTT. The chain couples TRBV6-6 to TRBJ1-5; D call uncertain. Trimming pared 7 bases from V and 1 base from J, leaving 11 bases between. Germline values: CDR1 MNHNY, CDR2 SVGAGI (reference sequence). CDR3 length: 14 residues.

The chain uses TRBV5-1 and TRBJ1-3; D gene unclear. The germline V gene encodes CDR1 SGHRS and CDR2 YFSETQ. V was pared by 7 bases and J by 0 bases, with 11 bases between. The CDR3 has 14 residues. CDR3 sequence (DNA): TGCGCCAGCTCCCCAGGTGGCTCTGGAAACACCATATATTTT. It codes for CASSPGGSGNTIYF.

The CDR3 sequence: CASSFFGQGSGYTF. The CDR3 nucleotides read TGTGCCAGCAGCTTCTTCGGACAGGGAAGTGGCTACACCTTC. This rearrangement joins TRBV11-1 to TRBJ1-2; 8 bases are shared with TRBD1. The CDR3 is 14 amino acids. Germline V gene sequence: CDR1 SGHAT, CDR2 FQDESV (reference sequence). V lost 3 bases to trimming and J lost 7 bases; unmatched junction nucleotides: 7.

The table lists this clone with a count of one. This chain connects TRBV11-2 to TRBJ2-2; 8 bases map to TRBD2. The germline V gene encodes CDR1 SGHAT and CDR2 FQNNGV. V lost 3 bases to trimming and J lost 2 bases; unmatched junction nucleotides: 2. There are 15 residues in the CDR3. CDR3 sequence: CASSLTSANTGELFF. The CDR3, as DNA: TGTGCCAGCAGCTTGACTAGCGCTAACACCGGGGAGCTGTTTTTT.

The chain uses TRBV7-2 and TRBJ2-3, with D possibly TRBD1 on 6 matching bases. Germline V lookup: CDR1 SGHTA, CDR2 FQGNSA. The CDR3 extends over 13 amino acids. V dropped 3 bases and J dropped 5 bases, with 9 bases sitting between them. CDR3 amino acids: CASSFPGVDTQYF. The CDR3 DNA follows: TGTGCCAGCAGCTTCCCAGGGGTAGATACGCAGTATTTT.

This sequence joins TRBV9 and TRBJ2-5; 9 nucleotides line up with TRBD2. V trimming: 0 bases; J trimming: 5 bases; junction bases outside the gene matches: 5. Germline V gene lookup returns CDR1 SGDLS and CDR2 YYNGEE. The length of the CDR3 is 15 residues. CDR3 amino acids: CASSVGIAGVETQYF. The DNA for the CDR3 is TGTGCCAGCAGCGTAGGGATAGCGGGGGTGGAGACCCAGTACTTC.

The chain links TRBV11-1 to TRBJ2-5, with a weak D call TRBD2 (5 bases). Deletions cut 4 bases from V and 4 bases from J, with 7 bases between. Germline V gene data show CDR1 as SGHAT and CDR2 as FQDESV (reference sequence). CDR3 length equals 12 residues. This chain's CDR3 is CASSSAGETQYF. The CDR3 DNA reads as TGTGCCAGCAGCTCGGCGGGAGAGACCCAGTACTTC.

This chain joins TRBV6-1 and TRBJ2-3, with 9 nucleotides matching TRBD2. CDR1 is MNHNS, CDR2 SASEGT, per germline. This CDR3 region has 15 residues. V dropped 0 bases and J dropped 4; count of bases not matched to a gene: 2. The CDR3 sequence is CASSEASGRSDTQYF. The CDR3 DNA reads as TGTGCCAGCAGTGAAGCTAGCGGGAGATCAGATACGCAGTATTTT.

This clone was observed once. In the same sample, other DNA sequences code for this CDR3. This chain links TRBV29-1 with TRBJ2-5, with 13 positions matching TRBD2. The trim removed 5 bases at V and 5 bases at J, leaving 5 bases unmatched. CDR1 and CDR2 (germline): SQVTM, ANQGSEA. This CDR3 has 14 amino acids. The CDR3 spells CSVPTSGRGETQYF. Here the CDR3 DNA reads TGCAGCGTTCCTACTAGCGGGAGGGGGGAGACCCAGTACTTC.

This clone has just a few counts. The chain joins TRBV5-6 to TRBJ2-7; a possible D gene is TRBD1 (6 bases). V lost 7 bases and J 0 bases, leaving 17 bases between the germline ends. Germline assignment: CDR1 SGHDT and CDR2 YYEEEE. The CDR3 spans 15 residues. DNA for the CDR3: TGTGCCAGCTATAAGTACAGGGTTAGCTCCTACGAGCAGTACTTC. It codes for CASYKYRVSSYEQYF.

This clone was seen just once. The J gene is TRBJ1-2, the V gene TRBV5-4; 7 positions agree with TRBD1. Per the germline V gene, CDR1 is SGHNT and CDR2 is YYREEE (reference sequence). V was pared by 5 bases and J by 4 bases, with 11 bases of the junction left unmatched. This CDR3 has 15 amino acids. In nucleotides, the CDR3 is TGTGCCAGCAGTATAACAGGGGCCTTCTCCTATGGCTACACCTTC. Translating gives CASSITGAFSYGYTF.